Detailed here is one T cell receptor beta chain. Its target is not known. The CDR3 spans 15 residues. Germline-derived CDR1 and CDR2 are GTSNPN and SVGIG (reference sequence). The V gene end was trimmed by 2 bases and the J gene end by 5 bases; junction bases not matched to a gene: 8. The sample is drawn from a study of T cell responses to AZD1222 COVID-19 vaccine. For the study at large: Samples with a second dose at about 4 or about 12 weeks were pooled together.

Findings and caveats of the study: Only after the peak T cell response were repertoires sampled. Across spike, vaccine-associated CD4 TCRs were found, dominant at 160-218 and 743-854. Donors skewed white British and female; clonal diversity was possibly underestimated.

Some clones are missing from TCRdb's copy, which holds only in-frame ones; the method was immunoSEQ multiplex PCR. This sample has around 140,000 clones; around 93% occur once, and the top ten carry about 8.6%. The TCR comes from an adult in good health. The rearrangement links TRBV30 to TRBJ2-2; 7 bases are a match to TRBD1. Sequencing used peripheral blood, obtained on day 0 of AZD1222 vaccination. CDR3 protein: CAWSRQGVSTGELFF. The CDR3 DNA follows: TGTGCCTGGAGTAGACAGGGAGTTTCTACCGGGGAGCTGTTTTTT.